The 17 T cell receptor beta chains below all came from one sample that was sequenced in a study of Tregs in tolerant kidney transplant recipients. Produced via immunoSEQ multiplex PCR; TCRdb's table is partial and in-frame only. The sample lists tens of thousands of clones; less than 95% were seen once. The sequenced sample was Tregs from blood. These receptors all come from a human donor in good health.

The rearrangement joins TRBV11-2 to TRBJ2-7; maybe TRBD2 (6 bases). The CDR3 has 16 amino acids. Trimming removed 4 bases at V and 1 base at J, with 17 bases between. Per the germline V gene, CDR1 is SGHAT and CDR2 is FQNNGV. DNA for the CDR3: TGTGCCAGCAGCTCCAGGAGGGGTGGGGGGTCCTACGAGCAGTACTTC. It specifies CASSSRRGGGSYEQYF.

The CDR3 DNA reads as TGTGCCAGCTTCCGGTCCCAGGGAGAGACCCAGTACTTC. Translation: CASFRSQGETQYF. V is TRBV18 and J is TRBJ2-5; D might be TRBD1 (5 bases). Germline lookup yields CDR1 KGHSH and CDR2 LQKENI. CDR3 size: 13 residues. Between the trimmed V and J ends, which lost 7 bases and 4 bases, there was a span of 13 bases.

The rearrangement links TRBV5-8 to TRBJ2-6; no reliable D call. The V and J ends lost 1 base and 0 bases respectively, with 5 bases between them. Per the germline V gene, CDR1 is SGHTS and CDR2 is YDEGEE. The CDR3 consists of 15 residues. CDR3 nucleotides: TGTGCCAGCAGCTTGAGACCCTCTGGGGCCAACGTCCTGACTTTC. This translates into CASSLRPSGANVLTF.

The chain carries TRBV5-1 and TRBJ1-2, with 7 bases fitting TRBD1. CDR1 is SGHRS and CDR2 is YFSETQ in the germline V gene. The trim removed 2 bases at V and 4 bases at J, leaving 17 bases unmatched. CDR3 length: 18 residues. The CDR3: CASSFSTTLDRVVYGYTF. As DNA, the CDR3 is TGCGCCAGCAGCTTTTCCACTACCCTCGACAGGGTCGTCTATGGCTACACCTTC.

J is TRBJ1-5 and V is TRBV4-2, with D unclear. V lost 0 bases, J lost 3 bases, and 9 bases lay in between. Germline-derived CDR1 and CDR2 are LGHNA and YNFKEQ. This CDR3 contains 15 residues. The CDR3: CASSQDGVDNQPQHF. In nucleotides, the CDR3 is TGTGCCAGCAGCCAAGATGGGGTTGACAATCAGCCCCAGCATTTT.

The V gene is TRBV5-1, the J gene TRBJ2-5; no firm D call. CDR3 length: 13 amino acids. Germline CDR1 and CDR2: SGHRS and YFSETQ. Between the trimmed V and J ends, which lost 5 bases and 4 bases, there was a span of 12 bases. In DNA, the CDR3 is TGCGCCAGCAGTATAGCAGGTCCAGAGACCCAGTACTTC. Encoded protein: CASSIAGPETQYF. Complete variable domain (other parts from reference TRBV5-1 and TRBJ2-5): KAGVTQTPRYLIKTRGQQVTLSCSPISGHRSVSWYQQTPGQGLQFLFEYFSETQRNKGNFPGRFSGRQFSNSRSEMNVSTLELGDSALYLCASSIAGPETQYFGPGTRLLVL.

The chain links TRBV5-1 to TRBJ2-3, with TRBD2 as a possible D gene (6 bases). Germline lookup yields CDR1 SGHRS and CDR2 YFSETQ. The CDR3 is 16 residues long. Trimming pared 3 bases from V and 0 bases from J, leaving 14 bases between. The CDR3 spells CASSWAGGTSTDTQYF. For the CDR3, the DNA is TGCGCCAGCAGCTGGGCCGGGGGAACTAGCACAGATACGCAGTATTTT.

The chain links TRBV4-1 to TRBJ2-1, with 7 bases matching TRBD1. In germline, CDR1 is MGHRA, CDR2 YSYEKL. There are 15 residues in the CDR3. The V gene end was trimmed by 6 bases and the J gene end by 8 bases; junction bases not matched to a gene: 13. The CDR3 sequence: CASRRTGLEGDEQFF. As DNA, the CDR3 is TGCGCCAGCAGGCGGACAGGACTCGAGGGGGATGAGCAGTTCTTC.

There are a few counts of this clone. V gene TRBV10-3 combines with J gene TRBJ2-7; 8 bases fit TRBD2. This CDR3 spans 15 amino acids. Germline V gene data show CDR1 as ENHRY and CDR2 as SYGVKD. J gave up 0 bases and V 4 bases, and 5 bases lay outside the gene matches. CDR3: CAISAGSGNSYEQYF. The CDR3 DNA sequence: TGTGCCATCAGTGCGGGTAGCGGGAACTCCTACGAGCAGTACTTC.

Here the CDR3 reads CASSPRIWGQGPTDTQYF. The CDR3 region has the DNA TGTGCCAGCTCACCCCGAATTTGGGGGCAGGGGCCCACAGATACGCAGTATTTT. This sequence joins TRBV18 and TRBJ2-3; a possible D gene is TRBD1 (6 bases). Germline V lookup: CDR1 KGHSH, CDR2 LQKENI. The CDR3 has 18 amino acids. Trimming shortened V by 3 bases and J by 2 bases, and 21 bases separated the two germline ends.

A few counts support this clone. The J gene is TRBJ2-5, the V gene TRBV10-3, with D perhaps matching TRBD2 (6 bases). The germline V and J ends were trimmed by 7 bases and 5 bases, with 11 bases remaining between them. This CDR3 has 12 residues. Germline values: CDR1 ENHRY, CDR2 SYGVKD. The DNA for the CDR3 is TGTGCCATCAAAGACAGCGGGGAGACCCAGTACTTC. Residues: CAIKDSGETQYF.

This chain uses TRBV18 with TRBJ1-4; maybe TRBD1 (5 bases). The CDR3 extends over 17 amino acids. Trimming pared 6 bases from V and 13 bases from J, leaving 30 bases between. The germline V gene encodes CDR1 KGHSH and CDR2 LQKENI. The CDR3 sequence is CASSLNGRGTDPLGLFF. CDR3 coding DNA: TGTGCCAGCTCTCTAAATGGGAGAGGGACGGACCCCTTAGGACTGTTTTTT. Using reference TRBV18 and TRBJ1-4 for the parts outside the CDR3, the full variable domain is NAGVMQNPRHLVRRRGQEARLRCSPMKGHSHVYWYRQLPEEGLKFMVYLQKENIIDESGMPKERFSAEFPKEGPSILRIQQVVRGDSAAYFCASSLNGRGTDPLGLFFGSGTQLSVL.

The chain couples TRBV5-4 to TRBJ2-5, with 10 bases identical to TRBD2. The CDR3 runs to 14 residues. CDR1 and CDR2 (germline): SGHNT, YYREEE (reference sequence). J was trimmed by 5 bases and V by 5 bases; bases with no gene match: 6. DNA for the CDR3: TGTGCCAGCAGGTCTAGCGGGGGAGGGGAGACCCAGTACTTC. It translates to CASRSSGGGETQYF.

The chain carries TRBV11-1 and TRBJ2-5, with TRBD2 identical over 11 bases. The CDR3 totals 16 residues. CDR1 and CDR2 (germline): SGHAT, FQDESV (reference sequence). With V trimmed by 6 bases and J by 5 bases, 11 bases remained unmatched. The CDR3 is CASRAALAGGSETQYF. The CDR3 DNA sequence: TGTGCCAGCAGGGCGGCGCTAGCGGGGGGTTCCGAGACCCAGTACTTC.

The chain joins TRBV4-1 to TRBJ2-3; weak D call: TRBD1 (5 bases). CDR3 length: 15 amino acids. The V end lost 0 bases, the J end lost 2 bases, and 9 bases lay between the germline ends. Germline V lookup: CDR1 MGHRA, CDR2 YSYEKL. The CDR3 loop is CASSQEEQVTDTQYF. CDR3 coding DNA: TGCGCCAGCAGCCAAGAAGAACAGGTCACAGATACGCAGTATTTT.

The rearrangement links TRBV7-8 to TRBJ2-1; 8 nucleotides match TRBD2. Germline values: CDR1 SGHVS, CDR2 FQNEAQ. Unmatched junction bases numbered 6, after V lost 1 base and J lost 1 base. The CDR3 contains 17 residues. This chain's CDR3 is CASSLVLAGGSYNEQFF. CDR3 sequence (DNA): TGTGCCAGCAGCTTAGTTTTGGCGGGAGGATCCTACAATGAGCAGTTCTTC.

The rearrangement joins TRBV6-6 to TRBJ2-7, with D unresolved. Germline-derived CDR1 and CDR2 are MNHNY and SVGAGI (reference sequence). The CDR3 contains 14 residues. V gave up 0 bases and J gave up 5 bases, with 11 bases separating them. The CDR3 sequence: CASSYSRSGDEQYF. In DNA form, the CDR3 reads TGTGCCAGCAGTTACTCCCGATCTGGAGACGAGCAGTACTTC.